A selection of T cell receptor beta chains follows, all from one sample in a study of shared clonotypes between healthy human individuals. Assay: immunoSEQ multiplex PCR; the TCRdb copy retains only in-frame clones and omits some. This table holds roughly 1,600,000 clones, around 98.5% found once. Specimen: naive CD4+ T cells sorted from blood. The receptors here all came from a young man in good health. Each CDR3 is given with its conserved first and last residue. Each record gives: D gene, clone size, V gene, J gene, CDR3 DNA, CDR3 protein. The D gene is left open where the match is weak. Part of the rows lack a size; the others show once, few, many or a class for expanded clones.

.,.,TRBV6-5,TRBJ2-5,TGTGCCAGCAGCCCTACCCAGGAGGGAGAGACCCAGTACTTC,CASSPTQEGETQYF
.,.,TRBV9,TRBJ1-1,TGTGCCAGCAGCCCCCACGTGGACACTGAAGCTTTCTTT,CASSPHVDTEAFF
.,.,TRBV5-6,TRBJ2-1,TGTGCCAGCAGCTTGGACAGCTACAATGAGCAGTTCTTC,CASSLDSYNEQFF
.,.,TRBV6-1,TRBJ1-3,TGTGCCAGCAGTACAGGGTCTGGAAACACCATCTATTTT,CASSTGSGNTIYF
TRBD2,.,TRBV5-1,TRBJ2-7,TGCGCCAGCAGCTTGGGACTAGCGTCAACCTACGAGCAGTACTTC,CASSLGLASTYEQYF
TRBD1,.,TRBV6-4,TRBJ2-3,TGTGCCAGCAGTCCCCAGGGGGCACCCACAGATACGCAGTATTTT,CASSPQGAPTDTQYF
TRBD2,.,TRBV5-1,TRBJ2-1,TGCGCCAGCAGCTTGACCGGGACTAGAGGGAATGAGCAGTTCTTC,CASSLTGTRGNEQFF
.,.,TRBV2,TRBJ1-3,TGTGCCAGCAGTGTAGGAGGCCTTTCTGGAAACACCATATATTTT,CASSVGGLSGNTIYF
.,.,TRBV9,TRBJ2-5,TGTGCCAGCTCAGGGGCGCCTCGGGAGACCCAGTACTTC,CASSGAPRETQYF
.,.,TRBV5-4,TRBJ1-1,TGTGCCAGCAGCTTGGCCGCTCAGGGGCCTGAAGCTTTCTTT,CASSLAAQGPEAFF
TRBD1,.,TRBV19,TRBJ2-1,TGTGCCAGTAGTACTCGGGACAGATTCGACCCCTACAATGAGCAGTTCTTC,CASSTRDRFDPYNEQFF
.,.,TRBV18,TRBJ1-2,TGTGCCAGCTCACCGGAAGGGCCGGCTGGCTACACCTTC,CASSPEGPAGYTF
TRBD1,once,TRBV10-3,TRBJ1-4,TGTGCCATCAGCGCGGACAGGGAGAATGAAAAACTGTTTTTT,CAISADRENEKLFF
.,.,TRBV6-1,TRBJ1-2,TGTGCCAGCAGTGGGGCCCTCTGGGTGCCGGGTAACTATGGCTACACCTTC,CASSGALWVPGNYGYTF
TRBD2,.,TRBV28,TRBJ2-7,TGTGCCAGCATGGCTAGCGGGAGGAACGAGCAGTACTTC,CASMASGRNEQYF
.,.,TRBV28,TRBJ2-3,TGTGCCAGCAGCTCACCCCTTGGGTGGGGTCCAGATACGCAGTATTTT,CASSSPLGWGPDTQYF
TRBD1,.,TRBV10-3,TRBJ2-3,TGTGCCATCAGTGAGGTCGGGACAGGCCCCACAGATACGCAGTATTTT,CAISEVGTGPTDTQYF
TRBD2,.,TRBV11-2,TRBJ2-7,TGTGCCAGCAGCTTAGTTGGGACTAGCGGGAGCCCGTCCGAGCAGTACTTC,CASSLVGTSGSPSEQYF
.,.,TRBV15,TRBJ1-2,TGTGCCACCAGCAGATGGGACTCTCGGCGTCATGGCTACACCTTC,CATSRWDSRRHGYTF
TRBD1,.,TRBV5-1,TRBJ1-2,TGCGCCAGCAGCTTGGGAGGACAGGGGATCTATGGCTACACCTTC,CASSLGGQGIYGYTF
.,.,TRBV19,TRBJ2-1,TGTGCCAGTAGTATCCGGAGAGGGGGTAATGAGCAGTTCTTC,CASSIRRGGNEQFF
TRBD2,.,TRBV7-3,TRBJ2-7,TGTGCCAGCAGGTACGCGGGAGACGAGCAGTACTTC,CASRYAGDEQYF
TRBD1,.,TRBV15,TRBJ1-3,TGTGCCACCAGCAGGACAGGGGATACTGGAAACACCATATATTTT,CATSRTGDTGNTIYF
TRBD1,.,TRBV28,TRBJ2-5,TGTGCCAGCAGTTTTTCCACCGGGACAGCACAAGAGACCCAGTACTTC,CASSFSTGTAQETQYF
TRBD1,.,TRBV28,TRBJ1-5,TGTGCCAGCAGTGCCTCCGGGACAGGGAATCAGCCCCAGCATTTT,CASSASGTGNQPQHF
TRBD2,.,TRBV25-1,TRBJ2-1,TGTGCCAGCAGTGAATTGGACGGGAGGGCCAGCAATGAGCAGTTCTTC,CASSELDGRASNEQFF
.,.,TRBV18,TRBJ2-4,TGTGCCAGCTCACCTTCTATGGGAGCCAAAAACATTCAGTACTTC,CASSPSMGAKNIQYF
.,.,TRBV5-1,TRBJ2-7,TGCGCCAGCAGCTTGGAAGTGGGCGGGGCCCACGAGCAGTACTTC,CASSLEVGGAHEQYF
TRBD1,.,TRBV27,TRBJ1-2,TGTGCCACCAGGATCAGGGGGTCTAACTATGGCTACACCTTC,CATRIRGSNYGYTF
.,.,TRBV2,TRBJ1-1,TGTGCCAGCAGTCCCCGGACAGAAGGTGAAGCTTTCTTT,CASSPRTEGEAFF
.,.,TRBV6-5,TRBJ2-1,TGTGCCAGCAGATCAACGGGGGACCCCTACAATGAGCAGTTCTTC,CASRSTGDPYNEQFF
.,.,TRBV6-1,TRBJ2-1,TGTGCCAGCAGCGAGTCCCACAATGAGCAGTTCTTC,CASSESHNEQFF
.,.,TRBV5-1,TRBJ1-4,TGCGCCAGCAGCTTGGATAGGGTTAATGAAAAACTGTTTTTT,CASSLDRVNEKLFF
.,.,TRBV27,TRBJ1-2,TGTGCCAGCAGTGCCTTTCCCGGAGGGAGTGGCTACACCTTC,CASSAFPGGSGYTF
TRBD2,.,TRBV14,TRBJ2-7,TGTGCCAGCAGCCAACAACCCCTCGTAGCGGGAGGGTCTTACGAGCAGTACTTC,CASSQQPLVAGGSYEQYF
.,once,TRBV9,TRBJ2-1,TGTGCCAGCAGCGTAGCTCCTGCGCTCCCCTCCCCTGAAGGTGAGCAGTTCTTC,CASSVAPALPSPEGEQFF
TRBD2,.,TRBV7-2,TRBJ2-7,TGTGCCAGCAGCTTATCCCTAGCGGGAGGTAATTACGAGCAGTACTTC,CASSLSLAGGNYEQYF
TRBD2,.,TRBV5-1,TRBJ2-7,TGCGCCAGCAGCTTGGTGTCTAGCGGAGCCACCTACGAGCAGTACTTC,CASSLVSSGATYEQYF
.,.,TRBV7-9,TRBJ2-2,TGTGCCAGCCCGGGGAGCATCAGCAACACCGGGGAGCTGTTTTTT,CASPGSISNTGELFF
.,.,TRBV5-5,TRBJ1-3,TGTGCCAGCAGTACAGCTTCTGGAAACACCATATATTTT,CASSTASGNTIYF
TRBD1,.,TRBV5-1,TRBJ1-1,TGCGCCAGCAAAACCACAGGGGCTGAGAACACTGAAGCTTTCTTT,CASKTTGAENTEAFF
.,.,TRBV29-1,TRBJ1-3,TGCAGCGTTGGTGCAGCCTCTGGAAACACCATATATTTT,CSVGAASGNTIYF
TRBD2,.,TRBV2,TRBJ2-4,TGTGCCAGCGAGAGACTAGCGGGAAACATTCAGTACTTC,CASERLAGNIQYF
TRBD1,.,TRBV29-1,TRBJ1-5,TGCAGCGTTGGCGAAGGGACAGGGTTCCAGCCCCAGCATTTT,CSVGEGTGFQPQHF
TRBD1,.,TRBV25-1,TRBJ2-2,TGTGCCAGCAGAAACCACAGGGGAAACACCGGGGAGCTGTTTTTT,CASRNHRGNTGELFF
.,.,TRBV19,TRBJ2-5,TGTGCCAGTAGTATATTCCACCGGCGGGAGACCCAGTACTTC,CASSIFHRRETQYF
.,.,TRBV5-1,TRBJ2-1,TGCGCCAGCAGCTTAGCGGAGGCCCACAATGAGCAGTTCTTC,CASSLAEAHNEQFF
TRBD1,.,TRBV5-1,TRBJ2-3,TGCGCCAGCAGCAAAACCGGGACAGGGGCAGATACGCAGTATTTT,CASSKTGTGADTQYF
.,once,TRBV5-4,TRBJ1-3,TGTGCCAGCAGCTTGCTCCTAACAGGGCCAGGCTCTGGAAACACCATATATTTT,CASSLLLTGPGSGNTIYF
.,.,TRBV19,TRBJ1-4,TGTGCCAGTACCGGGATCGGGTGGGATGAAAAACTGTTTTTT,CASTGIGWDEKLFF
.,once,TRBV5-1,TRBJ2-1,TGCGCCAGCAGCTTGGAACCAGCGAATGAGCAGTTCTTC,CASSLEPANEQFF
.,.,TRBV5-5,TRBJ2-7,TGTGCCAGCAGCTTGGAAGCAGAAAACTACGAGCAGTACTTC,CASSLEAENYEQYF